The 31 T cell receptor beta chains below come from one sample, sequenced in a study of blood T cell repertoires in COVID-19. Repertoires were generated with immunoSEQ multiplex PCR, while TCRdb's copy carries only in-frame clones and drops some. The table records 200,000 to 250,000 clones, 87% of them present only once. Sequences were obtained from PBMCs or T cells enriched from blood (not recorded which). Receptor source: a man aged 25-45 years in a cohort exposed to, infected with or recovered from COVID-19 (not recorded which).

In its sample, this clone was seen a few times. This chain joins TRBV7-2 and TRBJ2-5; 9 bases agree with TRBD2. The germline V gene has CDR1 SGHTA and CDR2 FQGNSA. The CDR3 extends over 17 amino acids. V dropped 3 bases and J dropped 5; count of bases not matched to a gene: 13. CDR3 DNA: TGTGCCAGCAGCTTCGGCGGTAGCGGGAGTAGCTTGGAGACCCAGTACTTC. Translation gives CASSFGGSGSSLETQYF. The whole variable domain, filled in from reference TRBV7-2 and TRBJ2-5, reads GAGVSQSPSNKVTEKGKDVELRCDPISGHTALYWYRQSLGQGLEFLIYFQGNSAPDKSGLPSDRFSAERTGGSVSTLTIQRTQQEDSAVYLCASSFGGSGSSLETQYFGPGTRLLVL.

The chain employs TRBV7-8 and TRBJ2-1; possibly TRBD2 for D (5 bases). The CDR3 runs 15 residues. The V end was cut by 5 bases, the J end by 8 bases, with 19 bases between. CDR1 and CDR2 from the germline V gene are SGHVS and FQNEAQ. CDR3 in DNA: TGTGCCAGCAGCCCCCATCGGTCCAAGAGGGATGAGCAGTTCTTC. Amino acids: CASSPHRSKRDEQFF. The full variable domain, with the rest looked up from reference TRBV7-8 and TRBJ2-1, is GAGVSQSPRYKVAKRGQDVALRCDPISGHVSLFWYQQALGQGPEFLTYFQNEAQLDKSGLPSDRFFAERPEGSVSTLKIQRTQQEDSAVYLCASSPHRSKRDEQFFGPGTRLTVL.

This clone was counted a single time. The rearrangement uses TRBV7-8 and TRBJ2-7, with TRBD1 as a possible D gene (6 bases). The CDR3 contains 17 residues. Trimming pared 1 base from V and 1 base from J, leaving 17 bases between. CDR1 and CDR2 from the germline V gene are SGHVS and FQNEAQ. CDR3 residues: CASSLGYGGTESYEQYF. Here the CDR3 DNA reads TGTGCCAGCAGCTTAGGTTATGGGGGCACGGAGTCCTACGAGCAGTACTTC.

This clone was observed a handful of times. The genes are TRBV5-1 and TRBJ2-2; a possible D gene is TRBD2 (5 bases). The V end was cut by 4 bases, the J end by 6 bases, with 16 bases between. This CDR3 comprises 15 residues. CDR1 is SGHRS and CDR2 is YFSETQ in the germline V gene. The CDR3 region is CASSREGLGAGELFF. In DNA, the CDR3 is TGCGCCAGCAGCCGAGAAGGGCTCGGGGCCGGGGAGCTGTTTTTT.

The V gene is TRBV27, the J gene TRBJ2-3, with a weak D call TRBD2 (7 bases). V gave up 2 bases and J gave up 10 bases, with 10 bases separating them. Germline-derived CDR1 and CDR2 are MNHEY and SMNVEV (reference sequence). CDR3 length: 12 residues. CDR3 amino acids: CASSLEGGSQYF. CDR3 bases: TGTGCCAGCAGTTTAGAGGGGGGGTCGCAGTATTTT.

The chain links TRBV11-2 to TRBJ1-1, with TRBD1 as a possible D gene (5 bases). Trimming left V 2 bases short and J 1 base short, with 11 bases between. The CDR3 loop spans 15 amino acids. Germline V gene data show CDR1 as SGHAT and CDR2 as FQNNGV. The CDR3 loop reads CASSLRTLGNTEAFF. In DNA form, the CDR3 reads TGTGCCAGCAGCTTACGGACATTGGGGAACACTGAAGCTTTCTTT.

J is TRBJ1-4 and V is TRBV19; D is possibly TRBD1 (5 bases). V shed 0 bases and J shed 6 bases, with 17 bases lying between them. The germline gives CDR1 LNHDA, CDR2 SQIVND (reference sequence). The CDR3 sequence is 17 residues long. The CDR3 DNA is TGTGCCAGTAGTATAGAGGCCAGGCTCCGGGGGGATGAAAAACTGTTTTTT. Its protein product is CASSIEARLRGDEKLFF.

The CDR3 DNA reads TGTGCCAGCAGTGAAAGCGGGACACCCCGGCCCCAGCATTTT. Translating gives CASSESGTPRPQHF. The chain uses TRBV6-1 and TRBJ1-5; D is perhaps TRBD1 (6 bases). CDR3 length: 14 amino acids. V was clipped by 2 bases and J by 9 bases, with 14 bases between them. Germline V gives CDR1 MNHNS, CDR2 SASEGT.

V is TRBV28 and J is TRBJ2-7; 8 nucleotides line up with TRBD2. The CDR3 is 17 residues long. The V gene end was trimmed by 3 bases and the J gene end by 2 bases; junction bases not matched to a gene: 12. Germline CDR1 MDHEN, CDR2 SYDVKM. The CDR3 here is CASSFPFPGGPTYEQYF. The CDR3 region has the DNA TGTGCCAGCAGTTTCCCCTTCCCGGGAGGGCCCACCTACGAGCAGTACTTC.

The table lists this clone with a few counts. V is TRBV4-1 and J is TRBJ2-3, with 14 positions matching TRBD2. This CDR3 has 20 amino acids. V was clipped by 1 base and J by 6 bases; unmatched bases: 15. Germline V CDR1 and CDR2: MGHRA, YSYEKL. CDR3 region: CASSQGGLAGVRGSVDTQYF. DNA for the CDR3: TGCGCCAGCAGCCAAGGGGGACTAGCGGGAGTAAGGGGCAGTGTGGATACGCAGTATTTT.

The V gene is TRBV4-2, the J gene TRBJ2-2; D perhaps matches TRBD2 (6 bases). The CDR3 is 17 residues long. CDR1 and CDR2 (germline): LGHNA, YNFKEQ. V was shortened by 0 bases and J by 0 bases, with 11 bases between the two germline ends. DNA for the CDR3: TGTGCCAGCAGCCAAGATCCTCGCGGGACGAACACCGGGGAGCTGTTTTTT. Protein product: CASSQDPRGTNTGELFF.

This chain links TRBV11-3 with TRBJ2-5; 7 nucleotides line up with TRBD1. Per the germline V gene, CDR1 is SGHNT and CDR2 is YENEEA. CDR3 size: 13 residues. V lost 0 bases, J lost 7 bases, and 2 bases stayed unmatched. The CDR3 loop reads CASSLDRQGTQYF. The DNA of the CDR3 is TGTGCCAGCAGCTTAGATCGACAGGGGACCCAGTACTTC.

The CDR3 loop reads CASSLPGLAKNNEQFF. The CDR3 coding sequence is TGTGCCAGCAGCTTACCGGGACTAGCGAAAAACAATGAGCAGTTCTTC. This chain uses TRBV5-4 with TRBJ2-1, with TRBD2 identical over 10 bases. Germline-derived CDR1 and CDR2 are SGHNT and YYREEE (reference sequence). This CDR3 has 16 amino acids. V gave up 2 bases and J gave up 5 bases; unmatched junction bases: 7. The entire variable domain, with the rest obtained from reference TRBV5-4 and TRBJ2-1, is as follows: ETGVTQSPTHLIKTRGQQVTLRCSSQSGHNTVSWYQQALGQGPQFIFQYYREEENGRGNFPPRFSGLQFPNYSSELNVNALELDDSALYLCASSLPGLAKNNEQFFGPGTRLTVL.

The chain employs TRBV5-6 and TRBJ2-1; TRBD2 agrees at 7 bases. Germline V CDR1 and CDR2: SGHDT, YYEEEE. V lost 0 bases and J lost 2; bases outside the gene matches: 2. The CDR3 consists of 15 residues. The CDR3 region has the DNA TGTGCCAGCAGCTTGGCCGGGAGGCCCTACAATGAGCAGTTCTTC. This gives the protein CASSLAGRPYNEQFF.

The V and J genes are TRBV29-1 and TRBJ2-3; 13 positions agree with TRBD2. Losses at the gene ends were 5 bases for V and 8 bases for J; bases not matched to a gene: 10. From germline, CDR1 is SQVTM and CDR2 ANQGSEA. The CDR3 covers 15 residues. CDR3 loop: CSVLRTSGSIGTQYF. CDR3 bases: TGCAGCGTTCTCCGGACTAGCGGGAGTATCGGTACGCAGTATTTT.

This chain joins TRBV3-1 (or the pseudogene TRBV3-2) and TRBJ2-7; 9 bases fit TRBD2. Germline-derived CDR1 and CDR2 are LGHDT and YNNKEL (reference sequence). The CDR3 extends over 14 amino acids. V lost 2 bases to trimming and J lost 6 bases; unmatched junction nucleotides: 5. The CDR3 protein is CASSQSSGNREQYF. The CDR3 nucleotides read TGTGCCAGCAGCCAATCTAGCGGGAATCGCGAGCAGTACTTC.

CDR3 DNA: TGTGCCACCAGTCCCGTCCGGAGTACCTACAATGAGCAGTTCTTC. Translation: CATSPVRSTYNEQFF. The chain employs TRBV24-1 and TRBJ2-1; D gene unclear. The germline V and J ends were trimmed by 6 bases and 2 bases, with 13 bases remaining between them. The CDR3 is made up of 15 amino acids. Germline CDR1 is KGHDR and CDR2 is SFDVKD.

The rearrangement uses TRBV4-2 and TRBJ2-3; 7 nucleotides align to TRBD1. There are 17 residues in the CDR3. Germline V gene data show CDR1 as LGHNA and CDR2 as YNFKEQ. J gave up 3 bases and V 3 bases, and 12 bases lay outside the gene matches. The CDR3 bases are TGTGCCAGCAGCCACGCACCACAAGGGGGCCAGACAGATACGCAGTATTTT. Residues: CASSHAPQGGQTDTQYF.

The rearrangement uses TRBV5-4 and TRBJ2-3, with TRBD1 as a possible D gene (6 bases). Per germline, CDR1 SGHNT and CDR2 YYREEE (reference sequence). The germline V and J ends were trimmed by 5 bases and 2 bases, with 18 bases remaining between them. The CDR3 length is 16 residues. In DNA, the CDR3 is TGTGCCAGCAGGACCTCAGGGGCTTCATCCACAGATACGCAGTATTTT. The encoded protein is CASRTSGASSTDTQYF.

CDR3 sequence reads: CASSLEGGTRVYEQYF. DNA of the CDR3: TGTGCCAGCAGCTTAGAAGGCGGGACTAGAGTCTACGAGCAGTACTTC. The chain carries TRBV11-2 and TRBJ2-7; 8 bases line up with TRBD2. The CDR3 has 16 residues. Germline V gene sequence: CDR1 SGHAT, CDR2 FQNNGV. V was pared by 0 bases and J by 3 bases, with 7 bases of the junction left unmatched.

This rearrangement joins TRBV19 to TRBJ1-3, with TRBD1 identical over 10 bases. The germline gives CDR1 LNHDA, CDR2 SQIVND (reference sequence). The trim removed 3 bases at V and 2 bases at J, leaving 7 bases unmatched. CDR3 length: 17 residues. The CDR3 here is CASSMEPGQGPGNTIYF. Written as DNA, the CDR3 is TGTGCCAGTAGTATGGAGCCGGGACAGGGGCCTGGAAACACCATATATTTT. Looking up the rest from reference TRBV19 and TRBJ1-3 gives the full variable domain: DGGITQSPKYLFRKEGQNVTLSCEQNLNHDAMYWYRQDPGQGLRLIYYSQIVNDFQKGDIAEGYSVSREKKESFPLTVTSAQKNPTAFYLCASSMEPGQGPGNTIYFGEGSWLTVV.

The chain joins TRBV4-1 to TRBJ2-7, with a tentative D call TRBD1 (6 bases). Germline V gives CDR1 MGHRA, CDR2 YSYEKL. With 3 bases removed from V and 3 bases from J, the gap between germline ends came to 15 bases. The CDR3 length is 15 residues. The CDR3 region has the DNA TGCGCCAGCAGCCAGACTCCGGGACATAACTACGAGCAGTACTTC. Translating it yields CASSQTPGHNYEQYF.

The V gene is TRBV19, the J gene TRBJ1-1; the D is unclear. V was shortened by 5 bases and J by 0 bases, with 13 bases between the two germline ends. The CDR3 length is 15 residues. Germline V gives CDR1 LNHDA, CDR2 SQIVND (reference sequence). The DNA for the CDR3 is TGTGCCAGTAGTCGGTTTAGAGGGTTGAACACTGAAGCTTTCTTT. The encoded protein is CASSRFRGLNTEAFF.

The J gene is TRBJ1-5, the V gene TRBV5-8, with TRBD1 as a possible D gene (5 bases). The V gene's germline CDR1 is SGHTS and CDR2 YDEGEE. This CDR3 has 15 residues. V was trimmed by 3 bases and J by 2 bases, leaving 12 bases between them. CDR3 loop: CASSSRGGGNQPQHF. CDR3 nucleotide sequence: TGTGCCAGCAGCTCACGCGGGGGAGGCAATCAGCCCCAGCATTTT. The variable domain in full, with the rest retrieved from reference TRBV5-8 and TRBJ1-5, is EAGVTQSPTHLIKTRGQQATLRCSPISGHTSVYWYQQALGLGLQFLLWYDEGEERNRGNFPPRFSGRQFPNYSSELNVNALELEDSALYLCASSSRGGGNQPQHFGDGTRLSIL.

The CDR3 sequence is CASSLAGYTGELFF. In nucleotides, the CDR3 is TGTGCCAGCAGCTTAGCGGGGTACACCGGGGAGCTGTTTTTT. This sequence joins TRBV11-2 and TRBJ2-2, with a possible D match to TRBD2 (5 bases). V was cut by 1 base and J by 3 bases, with 6 bases left in between. This CDR3 has 14 residues. Per germline, CDR1 SGHAT and CDR2 FQNNGV.

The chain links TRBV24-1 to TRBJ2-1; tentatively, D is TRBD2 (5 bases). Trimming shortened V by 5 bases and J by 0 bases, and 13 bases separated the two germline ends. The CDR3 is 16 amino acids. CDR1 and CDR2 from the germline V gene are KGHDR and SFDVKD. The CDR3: CATSGPGLPSYNEQFF. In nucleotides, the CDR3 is TGTGCCACCAGTGGGCCTGGACTGCCCTCCTACAATGAGCAGTTCTTC.

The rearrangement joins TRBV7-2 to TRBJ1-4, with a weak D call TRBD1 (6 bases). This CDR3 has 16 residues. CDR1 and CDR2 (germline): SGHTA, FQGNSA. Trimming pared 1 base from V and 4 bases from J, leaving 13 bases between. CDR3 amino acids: CASSLGQAAGNEKLFF. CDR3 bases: TGTGCCAGCAGCTTAGGACAGGCCGCTGGTAATGAAAAACTGTTTTTT. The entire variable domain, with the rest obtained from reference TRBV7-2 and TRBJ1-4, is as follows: GAGVSQSPSNKVTEKGKDVELRCDPISGHTALYWYRQSLGQGLEFLIYFQGNSAPDKSGLPSDRFSAERTGGSVSTLTIQRTQQEDSAVYLCASSLGQAAGNEKLFFGSGTQLSVL.

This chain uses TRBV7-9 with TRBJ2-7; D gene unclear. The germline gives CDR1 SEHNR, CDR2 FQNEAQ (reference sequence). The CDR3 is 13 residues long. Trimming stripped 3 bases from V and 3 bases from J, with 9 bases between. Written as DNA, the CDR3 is TGTGCCAGCAGCTTGGCGGATTTCTACGAGCAGTACTTC. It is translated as CASSLADFYEQYF.

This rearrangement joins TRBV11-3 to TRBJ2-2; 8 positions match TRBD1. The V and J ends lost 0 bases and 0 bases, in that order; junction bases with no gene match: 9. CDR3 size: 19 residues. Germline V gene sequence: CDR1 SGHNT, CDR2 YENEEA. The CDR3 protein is CASSLEGVWGQANTGELFF. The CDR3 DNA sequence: TGTGCCAGCAGCTTAGAAGGGGTTTGGGGACAGGCGAACACCGGGGAGCTGTTTTTT.

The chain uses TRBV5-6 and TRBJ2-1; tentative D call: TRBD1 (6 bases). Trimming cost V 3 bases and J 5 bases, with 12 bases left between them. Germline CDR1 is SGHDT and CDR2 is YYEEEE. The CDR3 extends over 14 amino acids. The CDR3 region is CASSSPTGDNEQFF. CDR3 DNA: TGTGCCAGCAGCTCCCCGACAGGCGACAATGAGCAGTTCTTC. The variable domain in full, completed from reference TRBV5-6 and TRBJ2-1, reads DAGVTQSPTHLIKTRGQQVTLRCSPKSGHDTVSWYQQALGQGPQFIFQYYEEEERQRGNFPDRFSGHQFPNYSSELNVNALLLGDSALYLCASSSPTGDNEQFFGPGTRLTVL.

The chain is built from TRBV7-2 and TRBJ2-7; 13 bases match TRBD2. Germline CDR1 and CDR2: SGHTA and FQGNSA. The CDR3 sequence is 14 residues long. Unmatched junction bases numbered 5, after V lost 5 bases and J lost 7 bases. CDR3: CASSPTSGGPEQYF. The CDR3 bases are TGTGCCAGCAGCCCGACTAGCGGGGGGCCGGAGCAGTACTTC.